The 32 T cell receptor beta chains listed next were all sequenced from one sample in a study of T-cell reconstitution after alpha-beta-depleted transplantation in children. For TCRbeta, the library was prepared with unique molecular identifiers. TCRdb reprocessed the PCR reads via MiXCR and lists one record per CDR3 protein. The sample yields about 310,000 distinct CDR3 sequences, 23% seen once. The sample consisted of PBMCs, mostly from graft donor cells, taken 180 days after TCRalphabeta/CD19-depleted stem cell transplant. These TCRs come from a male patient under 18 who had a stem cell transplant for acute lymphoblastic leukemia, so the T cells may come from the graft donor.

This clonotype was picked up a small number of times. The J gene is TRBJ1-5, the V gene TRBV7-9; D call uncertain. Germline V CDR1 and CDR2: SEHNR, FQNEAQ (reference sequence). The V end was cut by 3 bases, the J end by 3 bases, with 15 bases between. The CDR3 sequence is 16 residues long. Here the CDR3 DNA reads TGTGCCAGCAGCTTCGGAGGGAGGCCCTTCAATCAGCCCCAGCATTTT. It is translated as CASSFGGRPFNQPQHF.

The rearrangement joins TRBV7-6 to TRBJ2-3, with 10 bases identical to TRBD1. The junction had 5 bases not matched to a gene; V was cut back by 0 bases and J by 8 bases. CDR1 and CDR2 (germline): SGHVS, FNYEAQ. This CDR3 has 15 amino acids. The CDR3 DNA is TGTGCCAGCAGCTTAGCAGGACAGGGGGTTGTTACGCAGTATTTT. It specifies CASSLAGQGVVTQYF. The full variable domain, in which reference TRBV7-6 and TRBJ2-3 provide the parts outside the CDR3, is GAGVSQSPRYKVTKRGQDVALRCDPISGHVSLYWYRQALGQGPEFLTYFNYEAQQDKSGLPNDRFSAERPEGSISTLTIQRTEQRDSAMYRCASSLAGQGVVTQYFGPGTRLTVL.

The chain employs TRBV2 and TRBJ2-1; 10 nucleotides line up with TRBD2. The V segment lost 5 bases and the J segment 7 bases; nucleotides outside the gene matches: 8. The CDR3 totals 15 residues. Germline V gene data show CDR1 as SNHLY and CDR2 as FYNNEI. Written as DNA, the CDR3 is TGTGCCAGCAGTACTGTAGCGGGAGGAGGAAATGAGCAGTTCTTC. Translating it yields CASSTVAGGGNEQFF.

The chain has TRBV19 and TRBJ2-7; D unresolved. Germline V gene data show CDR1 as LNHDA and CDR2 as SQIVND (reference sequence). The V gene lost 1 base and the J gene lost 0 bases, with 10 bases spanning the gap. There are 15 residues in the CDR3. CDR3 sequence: CASSIGPTYSYEQYF. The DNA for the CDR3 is TGTGCCAGTAGTATAGGGCCAACCTACTCCTACGAGCAGTACTTC.

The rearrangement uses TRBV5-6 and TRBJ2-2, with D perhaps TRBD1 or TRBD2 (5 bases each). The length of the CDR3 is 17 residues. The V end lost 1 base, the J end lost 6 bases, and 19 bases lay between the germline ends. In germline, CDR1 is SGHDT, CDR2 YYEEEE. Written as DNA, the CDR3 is TGTGCCAGCAGCTTGTTGCCTATTAGCCAGGGAGCCGGGGAGCTGTTTTTT. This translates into CASSLLPISQGAGELFF.

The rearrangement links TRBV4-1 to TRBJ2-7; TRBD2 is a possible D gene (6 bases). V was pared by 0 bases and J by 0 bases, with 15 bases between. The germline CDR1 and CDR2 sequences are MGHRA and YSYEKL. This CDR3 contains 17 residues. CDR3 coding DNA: TGCGCCAGCAGCCAAGAGGGCGGGATATCCTTCTCCTACGAGCAGTACTTC. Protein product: CASSQEGGISFSYEQYF.

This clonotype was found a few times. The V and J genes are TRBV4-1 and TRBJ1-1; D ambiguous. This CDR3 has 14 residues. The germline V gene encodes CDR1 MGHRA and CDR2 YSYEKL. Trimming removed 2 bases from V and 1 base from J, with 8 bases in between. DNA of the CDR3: TGCGCCAGCAGCCAACGATCCAGGAACACTGAAGCTTTCTTT. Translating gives CASSQRSRNTEAFF.

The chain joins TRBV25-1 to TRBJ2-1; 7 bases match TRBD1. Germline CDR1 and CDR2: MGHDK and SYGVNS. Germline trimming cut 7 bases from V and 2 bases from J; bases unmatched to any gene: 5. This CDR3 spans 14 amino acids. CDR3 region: CASNEGAPYNEQFF. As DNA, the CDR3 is TGTGCCAGCAATGAGGGGGCACCCTACAATGAGCAGTTCTTC. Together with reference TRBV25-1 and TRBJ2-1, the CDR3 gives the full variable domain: EADIYQTPRYLVIGTGKKITLECSQTMGHDKMYWYQQDPGMELHLIHYSYGVNSTEKGDLSSESTVSRIRTEHFPLTLESARPSHTSQYLCASNEGAPYNEQFFGPGTRLTVL.

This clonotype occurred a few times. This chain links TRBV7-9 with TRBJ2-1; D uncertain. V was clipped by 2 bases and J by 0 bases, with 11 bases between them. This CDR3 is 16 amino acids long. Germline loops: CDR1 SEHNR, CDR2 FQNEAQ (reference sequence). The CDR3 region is CASSLRAWSSYNEQFF. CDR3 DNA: TGTGCCAGCAGCTTAAGAGCCTGGAGCTCCTACAATGAGCAGTTCTTC.

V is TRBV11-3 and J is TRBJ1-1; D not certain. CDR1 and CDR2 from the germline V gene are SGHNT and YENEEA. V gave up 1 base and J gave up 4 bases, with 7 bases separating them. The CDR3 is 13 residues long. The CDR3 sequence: CASSLGAGTEAFF. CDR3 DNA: TGTGCCAGCAGCTTAGGGGCCGGCACTGAAGCTTTCTTT.

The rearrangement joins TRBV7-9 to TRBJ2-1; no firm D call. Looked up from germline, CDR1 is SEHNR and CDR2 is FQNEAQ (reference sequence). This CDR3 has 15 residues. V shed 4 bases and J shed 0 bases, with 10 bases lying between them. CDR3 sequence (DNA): TGTGCCAGCAGCTCCGTTCTCAGCTCCTACAATGAGCAGTTCTTC. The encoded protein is CASSSVLSSYNEQFF.

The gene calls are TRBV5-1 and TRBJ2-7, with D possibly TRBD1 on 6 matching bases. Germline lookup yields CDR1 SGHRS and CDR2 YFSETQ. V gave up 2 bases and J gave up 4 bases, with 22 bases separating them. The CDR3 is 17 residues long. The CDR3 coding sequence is TGCGCCAGCAGCTTTCCGGGGTGGGGGCGCAGTCGGTACGAGCAGTACTTC. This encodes CASSFPGWGRSRYEQYF.

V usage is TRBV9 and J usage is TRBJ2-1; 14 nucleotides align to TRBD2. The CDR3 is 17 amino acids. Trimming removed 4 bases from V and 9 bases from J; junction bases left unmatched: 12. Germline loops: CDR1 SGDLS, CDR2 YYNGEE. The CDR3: CASSPLRLAGGPSEQFF. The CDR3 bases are TGTGCCAGCAGCCCACTCCGACTAGCGGGAGGGCCAAGTGAGCAGTTCTTC.

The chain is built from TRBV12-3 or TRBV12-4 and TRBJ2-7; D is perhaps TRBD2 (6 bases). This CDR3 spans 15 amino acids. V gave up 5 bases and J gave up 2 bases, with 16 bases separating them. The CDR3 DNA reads TGTGCCAGCAGTCCGCAAGCGGGCCTCACCTACGAGCAGTACTTC. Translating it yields CASSPQAGLTYEQYF.

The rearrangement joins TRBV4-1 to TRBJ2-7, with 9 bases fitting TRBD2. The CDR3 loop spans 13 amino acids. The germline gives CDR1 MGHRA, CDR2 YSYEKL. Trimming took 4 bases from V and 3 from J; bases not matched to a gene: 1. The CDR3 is CASSPTSGYEQYF. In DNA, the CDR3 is TGCGCCAGCAGCCCGACTAGCGGCTACGAGCAGTACTTC.

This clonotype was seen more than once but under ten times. In DNA form, the CDR3 reads TGCAGCGGTTTGGGGCGGGGGGGCTACAATGAGCAGTTCTTC. It encodes CSGLGRGGYNEQFF. The chain is built from TRBV29-1 and TRBJ2-1; 9 nucleotides match TRBD2. The CDR3 is made up of 14 amino acids. The germline CDR1 and CDR2 sequences are SQVTM and ANQGSEA. V gave up 7 bases and J gave up 3 bases; unmatched junction bases: 7.

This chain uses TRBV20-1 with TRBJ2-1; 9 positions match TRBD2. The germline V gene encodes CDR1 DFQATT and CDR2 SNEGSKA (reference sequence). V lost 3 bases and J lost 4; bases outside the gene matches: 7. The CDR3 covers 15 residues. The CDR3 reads CSARVGLALYNEQFF. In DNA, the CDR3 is TGCAGTGCTAGGGTCGGACTAGCGCTTTACAATGAGCAGTTCTTC.

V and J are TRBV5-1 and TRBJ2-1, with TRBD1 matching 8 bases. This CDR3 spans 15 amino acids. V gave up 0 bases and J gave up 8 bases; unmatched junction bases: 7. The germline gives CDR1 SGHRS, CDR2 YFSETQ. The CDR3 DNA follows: TGCGCCAGCAGCTTGGAGGGGACAGGTGACGATGAGCAGTTCTTC. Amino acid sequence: CASSLEGTGDDEQFF.

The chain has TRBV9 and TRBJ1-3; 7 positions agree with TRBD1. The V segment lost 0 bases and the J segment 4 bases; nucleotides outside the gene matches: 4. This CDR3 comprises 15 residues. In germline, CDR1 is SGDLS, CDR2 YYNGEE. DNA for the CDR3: TGTGCCAGCAGCGTAGGACAGGGTACGGGAAACACCATATATTTT. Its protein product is CASSVGQGTGNTIYF. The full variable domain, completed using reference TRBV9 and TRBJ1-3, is DSGVTQTPKHLITATGQRVTLRCSPRSGDLSVYWYQQSLDQGLQFLIQYYNGEERAKGNILERFSAQQFPDLHSELNLSSLELGDSALYFCASSVGQGTGNTIYFGEGSWLTVV.

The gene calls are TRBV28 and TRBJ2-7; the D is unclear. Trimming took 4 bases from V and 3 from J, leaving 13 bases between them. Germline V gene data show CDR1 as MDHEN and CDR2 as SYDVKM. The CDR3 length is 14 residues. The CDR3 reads CASSYTTTVYEQYF. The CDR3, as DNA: TGTGCCAGCAGTTATACTACTACCGTCTACGAGCAGTACTTC.

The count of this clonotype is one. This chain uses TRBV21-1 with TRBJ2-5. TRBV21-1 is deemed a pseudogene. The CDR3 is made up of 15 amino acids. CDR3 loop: CASSFLGCNQETQYF. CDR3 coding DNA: TGTGCCAGCAGCTTCTTAGGGTGCAACCAAGAGACCCAGTACTTC.

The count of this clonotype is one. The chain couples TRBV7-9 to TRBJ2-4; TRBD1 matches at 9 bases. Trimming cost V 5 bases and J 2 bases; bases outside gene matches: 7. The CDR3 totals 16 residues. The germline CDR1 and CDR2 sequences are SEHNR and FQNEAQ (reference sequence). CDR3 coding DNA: TGTGCCAGCAGCCCGGGGACAGGGTGGACCAAAAACATTCAGTACTTC. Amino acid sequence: CASSPGTGWTKNIQYF.

This chain's CDR3 is CASSFVPRDRGYYEQYF. As DNA, the CDR3 is TGCGCCAGCAGCTTCGTCCCCCGGGACAGGGGGTACTACGAGCAGTACTTC. This chain joins TRBV5-1 and TRBJ2-7; 11 bases match TRBD1. The V gene's germline CDR1 is SGHRS and CDR2 YFSETQ. The CDR3 sequence is 17 residues long. V shed 2 bases, J shed 3 bases, and the junction held 10 bases outside the gene matches.

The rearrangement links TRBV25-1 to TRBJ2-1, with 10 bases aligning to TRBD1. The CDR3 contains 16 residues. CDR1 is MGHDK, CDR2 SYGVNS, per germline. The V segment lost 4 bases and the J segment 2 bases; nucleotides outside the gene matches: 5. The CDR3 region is CASSADRGGPYNEQFF. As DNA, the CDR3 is TGTGCCAGCAGTGCGGACAGGGGGGGCCCCTACAATGAGCAGTTCTTC.

The CDR3 region is CASRRTSGRGGELFF. The DNA of the CDR3 is TGTGCCAGCAGGAGGACTAGCGGGAGGGGCGGGGAGCTGTTTTTT. V usage is TRBV12-3 or TRBV12-4 and J usage is TRBJ2-2, with 15 bases lining up with TRBD2. The junction had 3 bases not matched to a gene; V was cut back by 6 bases and J by 7 bases. The CDR3 loop spans 15 amino acids.

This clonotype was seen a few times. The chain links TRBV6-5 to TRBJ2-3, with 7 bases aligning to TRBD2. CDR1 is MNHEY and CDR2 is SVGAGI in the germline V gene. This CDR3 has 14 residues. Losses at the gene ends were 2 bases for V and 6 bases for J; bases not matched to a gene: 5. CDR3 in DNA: TGTGCCAGCAGTTACAGCGGGATAAGGGATACGCAGTATTTT. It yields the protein CASSYSGIRDTQYF.

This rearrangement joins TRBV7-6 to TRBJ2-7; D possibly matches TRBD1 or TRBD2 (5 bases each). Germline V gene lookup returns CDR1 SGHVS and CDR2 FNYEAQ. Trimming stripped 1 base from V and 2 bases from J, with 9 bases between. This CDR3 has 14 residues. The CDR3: CASSLGGDPYEQYF. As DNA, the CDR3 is TGTGCCAGCAGCTTAGGAGGGGATCCCTACGAGCAGTACTTC.

This chain's CDR3 is CASSWGQVLPAFF. The CDR3, as DNA: TGTGCCAGCAGCTGGGGACAGGTTTTACCGGCTTTCTTT. The chain joins TRBV7-6 to TRBJ1-1, with 8 positions matching TRBD1. Germline V gene sequence: CDR1 SGHVS, CDR2 FNYEAQ. The V and J ends lost 4 bases and 11 bases, in that order; junction bases with no gene match: 9. This CDR3 spans 13 amino acids.

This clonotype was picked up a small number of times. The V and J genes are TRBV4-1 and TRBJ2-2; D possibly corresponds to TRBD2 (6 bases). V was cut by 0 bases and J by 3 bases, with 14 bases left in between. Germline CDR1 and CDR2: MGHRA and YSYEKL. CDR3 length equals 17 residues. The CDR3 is CASSQDPGGVYTGELFF. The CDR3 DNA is TGCGCCAGCAGCCAAGACCCAGGAGGGGTTTACACCGGGGAGCTGTTTTTT.

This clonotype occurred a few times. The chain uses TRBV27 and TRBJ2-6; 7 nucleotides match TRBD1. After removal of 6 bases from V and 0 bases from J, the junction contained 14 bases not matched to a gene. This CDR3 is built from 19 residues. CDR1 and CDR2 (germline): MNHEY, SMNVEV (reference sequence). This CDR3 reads CASSPVWGQLSSGANVLTF. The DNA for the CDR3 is TGTGCCAGCAGCCCAGTGTGGGGACAGCTAAGCTCTGGGGCCAACGTCCTGACTTTC. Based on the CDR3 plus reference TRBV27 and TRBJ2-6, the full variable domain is EAQVTQNPRYLITVTGKKLTVTCSQNMNHEYMSWYRQDPGLGLRQIYYSMNVEVTDKGDVPEGYKVSRKEKRNFPLILESPSPNQTSLYFCASSPVWGQLSSGANVLTFGAGSRLTVL.

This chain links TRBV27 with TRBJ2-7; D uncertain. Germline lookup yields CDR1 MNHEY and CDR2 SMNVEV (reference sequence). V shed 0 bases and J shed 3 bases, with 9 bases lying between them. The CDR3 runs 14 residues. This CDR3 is CASSLSVRSYEQYF. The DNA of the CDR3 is TGTGCCAGCAGTTTATCGGTCAGGAGCTACGAGCAGTACTTC.

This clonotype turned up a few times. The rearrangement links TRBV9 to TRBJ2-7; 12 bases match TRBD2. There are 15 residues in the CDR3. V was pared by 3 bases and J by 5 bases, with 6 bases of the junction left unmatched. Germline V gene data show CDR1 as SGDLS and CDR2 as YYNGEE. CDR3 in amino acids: CASSDGLAGPHEQYF. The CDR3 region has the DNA TGTGCCAGCAGCGACGGACTAGCGGGGCCCCACGAGCAGTACTTC.